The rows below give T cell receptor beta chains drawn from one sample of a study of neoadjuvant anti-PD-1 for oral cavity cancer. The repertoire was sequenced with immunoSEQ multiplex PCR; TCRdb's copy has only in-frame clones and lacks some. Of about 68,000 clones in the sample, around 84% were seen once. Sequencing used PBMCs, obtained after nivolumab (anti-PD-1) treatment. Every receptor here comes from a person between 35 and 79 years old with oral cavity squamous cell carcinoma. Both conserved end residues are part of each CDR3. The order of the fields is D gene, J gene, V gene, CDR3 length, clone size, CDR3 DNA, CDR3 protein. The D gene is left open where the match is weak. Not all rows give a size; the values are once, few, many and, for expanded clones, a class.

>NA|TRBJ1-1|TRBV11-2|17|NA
TGTGCCAGCAGCTTAGCCTCCTACGCAGGGGCGGGAACTGAAGCTTTCTTT
CASSLASYAGAGTEAFF
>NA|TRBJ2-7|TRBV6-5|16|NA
TGTGCCAGCAGTTACTCTGGGGGGTTTTCCTACTACGAGCAGTACTTC
CASSYSGGFSYYEQYF
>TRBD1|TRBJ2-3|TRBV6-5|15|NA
TGTGCCAGCAGTTACAGCAGGGGGCGAACAGATACGCAGTATTTT
CASSYSRGRTDTQYF
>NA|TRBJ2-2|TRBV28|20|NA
TGTGCCAGCAGTTCCCCTCCGATGGCAGGCCGAACTCGATACACCGGGGAGCTGTTTTTT
CASSSPPMAGRTRYTGELFF
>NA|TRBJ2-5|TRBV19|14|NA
TGTGCCAGTAGTATTACAGGGCTTCTAGAGACCCAGTACTTC
CASSITGLLETQYF
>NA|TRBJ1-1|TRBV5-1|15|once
TGCGCCAGCAGCTTGGCCGGGAACATGAACACTGAAGCTTTCTTT
CASSLAGNMNTEAFF
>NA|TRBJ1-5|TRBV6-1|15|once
TGTGCCAGCAGTGAAGGGATCATTAGCAATCAGCCCCAGCATTTT
CASSEGIISNQPQHF
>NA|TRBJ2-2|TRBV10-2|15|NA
TGCGCCAGCAGGATGCTAGCAGGTTACACCGGGGAGCTGTTTTTT
CASRMLAGYTGELFF
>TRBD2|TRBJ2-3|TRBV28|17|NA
TGTGCCAGCAGTTCCAGGACTAGCGGGAGTTCTACAGATACGCAGTATTTT
CASSSRTSGSSTDTQYF
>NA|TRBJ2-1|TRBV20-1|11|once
TGCAGTGCTAGTTGGGGGATTGAGCAGTTCTTC
CSASWGIEQFF
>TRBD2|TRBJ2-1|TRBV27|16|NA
TGTGCCAGCAGTTTGGGGGCGGGAGGGCCTCGGGATGAGCAGTTCTTC
CASSLGAGGPRDEQFF
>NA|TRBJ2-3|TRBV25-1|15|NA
TGTGCCAGCCCGTGGCCCGAGGAGGGCACAGATACGCAGTATTTT
CASPWPEEGTDTQYF
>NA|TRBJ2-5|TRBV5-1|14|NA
TGCGCCAGCAGCTCCGGGGGTCCCCCAGAGACCCAGTACTTC
CASSSGGPPETQYF
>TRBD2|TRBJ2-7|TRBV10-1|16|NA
TGCGCCAGCAGTGAGGGTTTAGCGGGAGCTCGGGGCGAGCAGTACTTC
CASSEGLAGARGEQYF
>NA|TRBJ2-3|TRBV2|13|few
TGTGCCAGCCTTAGACTAGGAAGAGATACGCAGTATTTT
CASLRLGRDTQYF
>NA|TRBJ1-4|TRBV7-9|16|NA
TGTGCCAGCAGCTTAGTGGGGGGATCTTTTAATGAAAAACTGTTTTTT
CASSLVGGSFNEKLFF
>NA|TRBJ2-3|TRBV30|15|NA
TGTGCCTGGGGAACAGGCCTAGCTAGCACAGATACGCAGTATTTT
CAWGTGLASTDTQYF
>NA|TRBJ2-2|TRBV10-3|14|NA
TGTGCCATCAGGGGGACGACGAACACCGGGGAGCTGTTTTTT
CAIRGTTNTGELFF
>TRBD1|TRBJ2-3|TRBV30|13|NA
TGTGCCTGGGGTACAGGGGGCACAGATACGCAGTATTTT
CAWGTGGTDTQYF
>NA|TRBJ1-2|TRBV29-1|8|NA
TGCAGCGTTGATGGCTACACCTTC
CSVDGYTF
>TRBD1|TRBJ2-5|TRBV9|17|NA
TGTGCCAGCAGCGTCGACCCCCCTGGACAGGTCCAAGAGACCCAGTACTTC
CASSVDPPGQVQETQYF
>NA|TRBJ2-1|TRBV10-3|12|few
TGTGCCATCAGTGTAGCGGCCAATGAGCAGTTCTTC
CAISVAANEQFF
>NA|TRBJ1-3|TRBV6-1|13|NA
TGTGCCAGTAAGTGGAACTCTGGAAACACCATATATTTT
CASKWNSGNTIYF
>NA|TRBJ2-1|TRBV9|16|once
TGTGCCAGCAGCGTAGCCCCCCCTAGCTCCTACAATGAGCAGTTCTTC
CASSVAPPSSYNEQFF
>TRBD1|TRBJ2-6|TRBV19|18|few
TGTGCCAGTAGTAACGCCGGGACAGGGGCAACTGGGGCCAACGTCCTGACTTTC
CASSNAGTGATGANVLTF
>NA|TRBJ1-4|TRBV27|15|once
TGTGCCAGCAGTTTAGGGTGGGGAACTAATGAAAAACTGTTTTTT
CASSLGWGTNEKLFF
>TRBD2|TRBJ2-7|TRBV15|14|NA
TGTGCCACCAGCAGAGTGGTAGCGGGGGGCGAGCAGTACTTC
CATSRVVAGGEQYF
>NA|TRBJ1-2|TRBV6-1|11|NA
TGTGCCAGCAGCCCCGGGGCAAGCTACACCTTC
CASSPGASYTF
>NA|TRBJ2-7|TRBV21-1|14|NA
TGTGCCAGCAGCCGTACTAGCGGAAGCCACGAGCAGTACTTC
CASSRTSGSHEQYF
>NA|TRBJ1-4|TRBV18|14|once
TGTGCCAGCTCACCAAGGACAGCTAATGAAAAACTGTTTTTT
CASSPRTANEKLFF
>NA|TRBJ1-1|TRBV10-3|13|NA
TGTGCCATCAGGGGGGGAGGTGACACTGAAGCTTTCTTT
CAIRGGGDTEAFF
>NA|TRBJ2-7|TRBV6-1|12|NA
TGTGCCAGCTGGCAGGGAGGTCACGAGCAGTACTTC
CASWQGGHEQYF
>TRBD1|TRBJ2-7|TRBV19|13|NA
TGTGCCACCCAAGACAGGGGATGGAACGAGCAGTACTTC
CATQDRGWNEQYF
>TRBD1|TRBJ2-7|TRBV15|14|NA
TGTGCCACCAGCCGTCCTGGACAGGGCTACGAGCAGTACTTC
CATSRPGQGYEQYF
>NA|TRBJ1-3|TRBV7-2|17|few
TGTGCCAGCAGCCCACGCGGCGGCAGGGCCTCTGGAAACACCATATATTTT
CASSPRGGRASGNTIYF
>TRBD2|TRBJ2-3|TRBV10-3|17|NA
TGTGCCATCAGTGAGTCGGTAGCGGGGTCCGGGCCAGATACGCAGTATTTT
CAISESVAGSGPDTQYF
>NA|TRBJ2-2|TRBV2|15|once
TGTGCCAGCAGAACCCCAGGGGATAACACCGGGGAGCTGTTTTTT
CASRTPGDNTGELFF
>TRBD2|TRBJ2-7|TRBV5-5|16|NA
TGTGCCAGCAGCTTGGATTCTAGCGGGGGTGCCTACGAGCAGTACTTC
CASSLDSSGGAYEQYF
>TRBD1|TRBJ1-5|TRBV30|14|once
TGTGCCTGGAGCGCCGGGACAGGAAGGAAGCCCCAGCATTTT
CAWSAGTGRKPQHF
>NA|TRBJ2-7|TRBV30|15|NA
TGTGCCTGGAGCCGGGGACGGATCTTCTCCTACGAGCAGTACTTC
CAWSRGRIFSYEQYF
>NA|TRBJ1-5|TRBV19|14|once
TGTGCCAGTAGCCAGGCTGGGACTAATCAGCCCCAGCATTTT
CASSQAGTNQPQHF
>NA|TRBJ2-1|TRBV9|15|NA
TGTGCCAGCAGCGTAGCCGGAGGACCCTACAATGAGCAGTTCTTC
CASSVAGGPYNEQFF
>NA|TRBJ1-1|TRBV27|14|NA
TGTGCCAGCAGTTTATCGTACGTGAACACTGAAGCTTTCTTT
CASSLSYVNTEAFF
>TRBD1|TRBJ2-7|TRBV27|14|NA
TGTGCCAGCAGTTTTCGGGACAGGACCTACGAGCAGTACTTC
CASSFRDRTYEQYF
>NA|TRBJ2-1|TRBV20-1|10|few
TGCAGTGCTAGTCTACCTGAGCAGTTCTTC
CSASLPEQFF
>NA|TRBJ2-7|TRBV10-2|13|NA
TGCGCCAGCAGTGAGTCCTTCGACTACGAGCAGTACTTC
CASSESFDYEQYF